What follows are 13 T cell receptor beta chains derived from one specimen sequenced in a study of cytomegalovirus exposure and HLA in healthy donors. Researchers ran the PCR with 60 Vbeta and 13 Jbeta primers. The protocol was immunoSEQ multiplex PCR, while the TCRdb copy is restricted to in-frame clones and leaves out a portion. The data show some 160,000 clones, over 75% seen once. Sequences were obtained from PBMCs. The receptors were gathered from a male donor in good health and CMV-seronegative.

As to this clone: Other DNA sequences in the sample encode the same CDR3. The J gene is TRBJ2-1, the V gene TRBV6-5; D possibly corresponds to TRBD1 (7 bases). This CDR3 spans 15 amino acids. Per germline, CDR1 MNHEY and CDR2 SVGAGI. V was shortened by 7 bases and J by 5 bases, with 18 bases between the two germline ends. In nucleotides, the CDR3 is TGTGCCAGCATCAAAGCAGGGGGGCCCAACAATGAGCAGTTCTTC. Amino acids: CASIKAGGPNNEQFF.

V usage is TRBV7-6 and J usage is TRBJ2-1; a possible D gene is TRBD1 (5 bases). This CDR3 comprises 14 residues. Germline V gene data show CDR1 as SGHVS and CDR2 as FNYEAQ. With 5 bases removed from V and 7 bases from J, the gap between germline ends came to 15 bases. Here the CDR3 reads CASSEPTETNEQFF. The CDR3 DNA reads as TGTGCCAGCAGCGAACCGACAGAAACTAATGAGCAGTTCTTC.

CDR3 coding DNA: TGTGCCAGCAGGGAAAGCGGGTCCAACTGGAATGAGCAGTTCTTC. It yields the protein CASRESGSNWNEQFF. The chain couples TRBV6-1 to TRBJ2-1, with D possibly TRBD2 on 6 matching bases. CDR1 is MNHNS, CDR2 SASEGT, per germline. The length of the CDR3 is 15 residues. V was shortened by 6 bases and J by 7 bases, with 19 bases between the two germline ends.

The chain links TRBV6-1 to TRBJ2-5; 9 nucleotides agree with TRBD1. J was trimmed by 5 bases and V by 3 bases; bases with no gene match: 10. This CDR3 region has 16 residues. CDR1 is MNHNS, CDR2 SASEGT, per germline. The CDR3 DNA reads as TGTGCCAGCAGTGATGGGGAACAGGGGGCGTGGGAGACCCAGTACTTC. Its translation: CASSDGEQGAWETQYF.

CDR3 DNA: TGCAGCGGAAACAGGGGCGCGGGAACTGAAGCTTTCTTT. This translates into CSGNRGAGTEAFF. The V and J genes are TRBV29-1 and TRBJ1-1; 7 nucleotides match TRBD1. Trimming at V came to 7 bases and at J to 5 bases, leaving 10 bases not matched to a gene. The CDR3 length is 13 residues. Germline CDR1 reads SQVTM; CDR2 reads ANQGSEA.

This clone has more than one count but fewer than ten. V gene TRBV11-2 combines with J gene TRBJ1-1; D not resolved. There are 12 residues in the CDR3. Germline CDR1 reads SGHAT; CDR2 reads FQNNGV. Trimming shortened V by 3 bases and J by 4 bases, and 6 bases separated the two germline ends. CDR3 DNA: TGTGCCAGCAGCTTGTTCCGCACTGAAGCTTTCTTT. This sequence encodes CASSLFRTEAFF. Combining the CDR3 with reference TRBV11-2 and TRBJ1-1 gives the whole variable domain EAGVAQSPRYKIIEKRQSVAFWCNPISGHATLYWYQQILGQGPKLLIQFQNNGVVDDSQLPKDRFSAERLKGVDSTLKIQPAKLEDSAVYLCASSLFRTEAFFGQGTRLTVV.

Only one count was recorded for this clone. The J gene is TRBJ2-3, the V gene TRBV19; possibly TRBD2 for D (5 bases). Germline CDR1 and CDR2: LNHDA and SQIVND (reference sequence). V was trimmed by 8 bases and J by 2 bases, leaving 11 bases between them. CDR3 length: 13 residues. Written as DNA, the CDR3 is TGTGCCAGTTTAAGCGGAGACACAGATACGCAGTATTTT. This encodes CASLSGDTDTQYF. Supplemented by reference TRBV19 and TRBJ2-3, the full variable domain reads DGGITQSPKYLFRKEGQNVTLSCEQNLNHDAMYWYRQDPGQGLRLIYYSQIVNDFQKGDIAEGYSVSREKKESFPLTVTSAQKNPTAFYLCASLSGDTDTQYFGPGTRLTVL.

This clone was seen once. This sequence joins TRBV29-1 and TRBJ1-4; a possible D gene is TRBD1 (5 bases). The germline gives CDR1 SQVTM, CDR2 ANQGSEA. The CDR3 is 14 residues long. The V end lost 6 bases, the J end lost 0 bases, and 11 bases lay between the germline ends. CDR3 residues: CSVRVGPTNEKLFF. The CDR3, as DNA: TGCAGCGTGAGAGTGGGGCCAACTAATGAAAAACTGTTTTTT.

The CDR3 loop is CASSVGPGLRTDTQYF. CDR3 nucleotides: TGTGCCAGCAGCGTAGGTCCAGGGCTTCGCACAGATACGCAGTATTTT. The V and J genes are TRBV9 and TRBJ2-3; D might be TRBD1 (5 bases). Trimming cost V 0 bases and J 1 base, with 12 bases left between them. Germline CDR1 reads SGDLS; CDR2 reads YYNGEE. This CDR3 has 16 amino acids.

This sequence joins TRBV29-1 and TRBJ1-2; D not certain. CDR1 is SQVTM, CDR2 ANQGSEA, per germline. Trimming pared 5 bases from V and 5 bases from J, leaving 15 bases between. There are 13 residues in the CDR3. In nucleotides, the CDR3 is TGCAGCGTTTCCCCGGGAGACAAATATGGCTACACCTTC. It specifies CSVSPGDKYGYTF.

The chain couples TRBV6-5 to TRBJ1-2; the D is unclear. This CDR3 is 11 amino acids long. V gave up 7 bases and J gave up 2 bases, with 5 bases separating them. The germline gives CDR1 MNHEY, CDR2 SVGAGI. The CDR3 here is CASMRNYGYTF. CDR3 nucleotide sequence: TGTGCCAGCATGAGAAACTATGGCTACACCTTC.

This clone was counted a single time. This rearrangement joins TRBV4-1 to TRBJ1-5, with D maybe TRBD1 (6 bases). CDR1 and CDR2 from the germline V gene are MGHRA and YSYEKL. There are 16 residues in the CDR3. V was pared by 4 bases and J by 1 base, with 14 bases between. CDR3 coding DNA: TGCGCCAGCAGCCCCAGGGCCCAGGGGAGCAATCAGCCCCAGCATTTT. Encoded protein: CASSPRAQGSNQPQHF.

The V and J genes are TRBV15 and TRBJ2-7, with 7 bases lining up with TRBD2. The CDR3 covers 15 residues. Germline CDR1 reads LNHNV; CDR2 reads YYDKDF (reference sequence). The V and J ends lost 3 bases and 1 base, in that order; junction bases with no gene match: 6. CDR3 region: CATSSRREGSYEQYF. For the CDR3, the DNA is TGTGCCACCAGCAGCCGAAGGGAGGGTTCCTACGAGCAGTACTTC. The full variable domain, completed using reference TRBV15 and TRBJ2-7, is DAMVIQNPRYQVTQFGKPVTLSCSQTLNHNVMYWYQQKSSQAPKLLFHYYDKDFNNEADTPDNFQSRRPNTSFCFLDIRSPGLGDTAMYLCATSSRREGSYEQYFGPGTRLTVT.